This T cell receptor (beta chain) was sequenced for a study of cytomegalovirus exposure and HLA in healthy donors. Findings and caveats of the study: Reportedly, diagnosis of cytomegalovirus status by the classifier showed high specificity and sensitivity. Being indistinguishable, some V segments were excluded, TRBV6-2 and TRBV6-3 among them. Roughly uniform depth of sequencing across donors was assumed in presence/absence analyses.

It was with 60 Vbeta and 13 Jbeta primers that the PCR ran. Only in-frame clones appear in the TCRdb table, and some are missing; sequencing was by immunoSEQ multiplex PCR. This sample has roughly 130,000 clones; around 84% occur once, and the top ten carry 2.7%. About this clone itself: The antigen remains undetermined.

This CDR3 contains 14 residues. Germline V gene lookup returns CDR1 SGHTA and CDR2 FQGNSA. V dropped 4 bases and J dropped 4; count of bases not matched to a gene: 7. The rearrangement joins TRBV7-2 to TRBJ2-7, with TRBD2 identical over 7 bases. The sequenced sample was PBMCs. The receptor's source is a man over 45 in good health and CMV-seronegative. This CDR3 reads CASSSQRGEYEQYF. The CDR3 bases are TGTGCCAGCAGCTCTCAGCGGGGAGAATACGAGCAGTACTTC.